These 3 T cell receptor beta chains share one sample of origin, sequenced in a study of response to subunit inactivated influenza vaccine. TCRdb re-called the RT-PCR reads with MiXCR, one entry per CDR3 protein. The sample contains 750,000 to 850,000 distinct CDR3 sequences, roughly 20% of which appear only once. The input for sequencing was PBMCs from blood, taken 5 days after vaccination. These receptors were obtained from a man aged 50 to 59 who received an inactivated influenza vaccine.

The chain has TRBV9 and TRBJ2-2, with TRBD1 matching over 8 bases. CDR1 is SGDLS and CDR2 is YYNGEE in the germline V gene. The CDR3 runs to 14 residues. J lost 6 bases, V lost 4 bases, and 5 bases had no gene match. The DNA for the CDR3 is TGTGCCAGCAGCAAGACAGGGGTGGCCGGGGAGCTGTTTTTT. Translating gives CASSKTGVAGELFF.

This chain links TRBV9 with TRBJ2-7; D call uncertain. CDR3 size: 13 residues. Germline V gene lookup returns CDR1 SGDLS and CDR2 YYNGEE. Trimming left V 0 bases short and J 3 bases short, with 7 bases between. For the CDR3, the DNA is TGTGCCAGCAGCGTAGATATGGGCTACGAGCAGTACTTC. As protein: CASSVDMGYEQYF.

At least ten counts were recorded for this clonotype. This sequence joins TRBV19 and TRBJ1-2, with D maybe TRBD1 (5 bases). This CDR3 is 13 amino acids long. The V end lost 4 bases, the J end lost 6 bases, and 12 bases lay between the germline ends. Per the germline V gene, CDR1 is LNHDA and CDR2 is SQIVND (reference sequence). This CDR3 is CASSSPGEDGYTF. For the CDR3, the DNA is TGTGCCAGTAGTAGCCCGGGGGAGGATGGCTACACCTTC.